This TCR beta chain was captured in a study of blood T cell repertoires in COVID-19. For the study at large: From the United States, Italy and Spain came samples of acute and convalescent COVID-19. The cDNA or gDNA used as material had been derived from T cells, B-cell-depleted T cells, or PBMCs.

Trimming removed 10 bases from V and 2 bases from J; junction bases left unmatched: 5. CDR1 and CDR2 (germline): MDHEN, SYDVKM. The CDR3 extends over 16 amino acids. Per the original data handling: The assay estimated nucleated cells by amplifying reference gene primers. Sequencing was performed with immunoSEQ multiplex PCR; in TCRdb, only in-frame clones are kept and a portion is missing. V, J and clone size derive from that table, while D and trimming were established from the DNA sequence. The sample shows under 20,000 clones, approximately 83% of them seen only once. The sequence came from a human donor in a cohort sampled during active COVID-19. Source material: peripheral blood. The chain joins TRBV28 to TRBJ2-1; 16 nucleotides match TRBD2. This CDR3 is CAIGTSGRAPYNEQFF. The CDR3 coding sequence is TGTGCCATCGGGACTAGCGGGAGGGCACCCTACAATGAGCAGTTCTTC.